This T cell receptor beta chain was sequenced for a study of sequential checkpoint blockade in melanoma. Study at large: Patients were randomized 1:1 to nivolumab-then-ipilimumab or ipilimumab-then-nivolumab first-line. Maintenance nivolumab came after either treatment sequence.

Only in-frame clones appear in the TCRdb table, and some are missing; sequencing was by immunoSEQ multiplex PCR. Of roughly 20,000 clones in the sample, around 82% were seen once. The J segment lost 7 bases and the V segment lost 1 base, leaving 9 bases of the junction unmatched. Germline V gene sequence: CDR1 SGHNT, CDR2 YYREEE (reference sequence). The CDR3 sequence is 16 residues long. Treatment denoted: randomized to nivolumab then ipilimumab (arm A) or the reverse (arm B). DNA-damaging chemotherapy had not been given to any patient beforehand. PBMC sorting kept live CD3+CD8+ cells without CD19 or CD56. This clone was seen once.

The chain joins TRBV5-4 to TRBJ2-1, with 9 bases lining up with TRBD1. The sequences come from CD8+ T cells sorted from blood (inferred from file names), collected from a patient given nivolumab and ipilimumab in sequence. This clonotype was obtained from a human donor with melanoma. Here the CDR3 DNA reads TGTGCCAGCAGCTTGTCCGGACAGGGGAAAGGGAATGAGCAGTTCTTC. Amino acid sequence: CASSLSGQGKGNEQFF.